Shown below are 19 T cell receptor beta chains from a single sample sequenced in a study of T and B cells in COVID-19 patients. TRB rearrangements were amplified by multiplex PCR with BIOMED2 TRB-A/B primers. TCRdb reanalysed the multiplex PCR reads using MiXCR and keeps one entry per CDR3 protein. The sample has roughly 10,000 distinct CDR3 sequences; 33% are singletons. TRB was amplified from about 250-500 ng of blood genomic DNA. The specimen was blood. Receptors originate from a human donor with active COVID-19.

This clonotype was observed a few times. This sequence joins TRBV7-2 and TRBJ2-3; no clear D. The V end was cut by 3 bases, the J end by 2 bases, with 6 bases between. Germline loops: CDR1 SGHTA, CDR2 FQGNSA. This CDR3 has 13 amino acids. The CDR3 DNA sequence: TGTGCCAGCAGCTTTACAGCCACAGATACGCAGTATTTT. It translates to CASSFTATDTQYF.

This clonotype was observed a few times. The CDR3 DNA follows: TGTGCCAGCTCCCCAGGGCCCCAAAACAATGAGCAGTTCTTC. Its translation is CASSPGPQNNEQFF. V gene TRBV5-6 combines with J gene TRBJ2-1, with a weak D call TRBD1 (5 bases). Per germline, CDR1 SGHDT and CDR2 YYEEEE. The CDR3 is 14 amino acids. V was cut by 7 bases and J by 5 bases, with 16 bases left in between.

This sequence joins TRBV28 and TRBJ2-7, with D tentatively TRBD1 or TRBD2 (5 bases each). Germline V gene data show CDR1 as MDHEN and CDR2 as SYDVKM. V gave up 6 bases and J gave up 1 base, with 16 bases separating them. The CDR3 loop spans 15 amino acids. CDR3 DNA sequence: TGTGCCAGCAGCCCAGAGAGGGGACGGTCCTACGAGCAGTACTTC. Its protein is CASSPERGRSYEQYF.

There are a few counts of this clonotype. The chain couples TRBV18 to TRBJ2-2; either TRBD1 or TRBD2 may fit D (5 bases each). The CDR3 is 16 residues long. V lost 2 bases, J lost 6 bases, and 16 bases lay in between. CDR1 is KGHSH, CDR2 LQKENI, per germline. CDR3 sequence: CASSPYIPGRAGELFF. For the CDR3, the DNA is TGTGCCAGCTCACCATACATTCCGGGACGGGCCGGGGAGCTGTTTTTT.

The V gene is TRBV12-3 or TRBV12-4, the J gene TRBJ2-7; 10 bases agree with TRBD1. V shed 1 base, J shed 10 bases, and the junction held 7 bases outside the gene matches. CDR3 length: 14 residues. In DNA form, the CDR3 reads TGTGCCAGCAGTTTAGGGGACAGGGGACTAAAACAGTACTTC. Translation gives CASSLGDRGLKQYF.

The chain links TRBV6-4 to TRBJ1-1, with no clear D. Germline CDR1 and CDR2: MRHNA and SNTAGT. V was cut by 6 bases and J by 6 bases, with 14 bases left in between. The CDR3 has 13 residues. The DNA of the CDR3 is TGTGCCAGCAGGGTGGCCCTGGACGCTGAAGCTTTCTTT. Protein sequence: CASRVALDAEAFF.

Regarding this clonotype: A read error is possible here, since a much larger clone lies one base away. The rearrangement joins TRBV11-1 to TRBJ1-6; TRBD1 agrees at 9 bases. CDR3 length: 15 residues. Losses at the gene ends were 7 bases for V and 7 bases for J; bases not matched to a gene: 8. CDR1 and CDR2 (germline): SGHAT, FQDESV (reference sequence). CDR3 in amino acids: CASNEIGQGNSPLHF. The CDR3 nucleotides read TGTGCCAGCAACGAGATCGGACAGGGGAATTCACCCCTCCACTTT.

The chain recombines TRBV7-2 with TRBJ2-1, with 10 positions matching TRBD1. In germline, CDR1 is SGHTA, CDR2 FQGNSA. The V gene end was trimmed by 5 bases and the J gene end by 1 base; junction bases not matched to a gene: 2. CDR3 length: 15 residues. Written as DNA, the CDR3 is TGTGCCAGCAGCCGGGACAGGGGATCCTACAATGAGCAGTTCTTC. Translated: CASSRDRGSYNEQFF.

The DNA of the CDR3 is TGCGCCAGCCAAACCGGGACAGGGTTTGAAAGCTCCTATAATTCACCCCTCCACTTT. As protein: CASQTGTGFESSYNSPLHF. The chain has TRBV10-1 and TRBJ1-6, with TRBD1 matching over 9 bases. The germline V gene has CDR1 WNHNN and CDR2 SYGVQD (reference sequence). Unmatched junction bases numbered 14, after V lost 8 bases and J lost 0 bases. The CDR3 length is 19 residues.

This clonotype was counted a few times. The chain couples TRBV18 to TRBJ1-1; D may be TRBD1 (6 bases). The V gene's germline CDR1 is KGHSH and CDR2 LQKENI. The CDR3 runs to 15 residues. V gave up 2 bases and J gave up 5 bases, with 15 bases separating them. The CDR3 nucleotides are TGTGCCAGCTCACCAGGCGGGGGGCGTAGGACTGAAGCTTTCTTT. Its translation: CASSPGGGRRTEAFF.

V gene TRBV5-4 combines with J gene TRBJ2-3, with 13 bases aligning to TRBD2. There are 16 residues in the CDR3. CDR1 is SGHNT, CDR2 YYREEE, per germline (reference sequence). Trimming took 4 bases from V and 3 from J; bases not matched to a gene: 5. This CDR3 is CASSLRLAGGTDTQYF. CDR3 nucleotide sequence: TGTGCCAGCAGCCTGAGACTAGCGGGGGGAACAGATACGCAGTATTTT.

The chain is built from TRBV5-1 and TRBJ1-4; 8 nucleotides match TRBD1. V gave up 3 bases and J gave up 7 bases; unmatched junction bases: 11. CDR3 length: 16 amino acids. The germline V gene has CDR1 SGHRS and CDR2 YFSETQ. This CDR3 reads CASSYLGQGAVEKLFF. CDR3 in DNA: TGCGCCAGCAGCTACCTGGGGCAGGGGGCTGTTGAAAAACTGTTTTTT.

This clonotype has just a few counts. The V call is TRBV4-3, the J call TRBJ2-2; D possibly corresponds to TRBD2 (7 bases). The V gene's germline CDR1 is LGHNA and CDR2 YSLEER. This CDR3 has 18 residues. Deletions cut 4 bases from V and 1 base from J, with 19 bases between. This CDR3 reads CASSPNVVGGQNTGELFF. As DNA, the CDR3 is TGCGCCAGCAGCCCAAATGTAGTGGGGGGGCAGAACACCGGGGAGCTGTTTTTT.

The chain recombines TRBV6-4 with TRBJ1-6, with no clear D. Trimming removed 8 bases at V and 5 bases at J, with 13 bases between. Germline loops: CDR1 MRHNA, CDR2 SNTAGT. The CDR3 spans 14 residues. The CDR3 nucleotides read TGTGCCAGCCGAGAGCCAGGAGATAATTCACCCCTCCACTTT. Its translation is CASREPGDNSPLHF.

In its sample, this clonotype is medium-sized. This chain joins TRBV19 and TRBJ2-6; D is possibly TRBD1 or TRBD2 (5 bases each). V dropped 5 bases and J dropped 3 bases, with 20 bases sitting between them. This CDR3 is 18 amino acids long. The germline V gene has CDR1 LNHDA and CDR2 SQIVND (reference sequence). The CDR3 sequence: CASSPWAGSRNGANVLTF. In DNA, the CDR3 is TGTGCCAGTAGTCCTTGGGCAGGGAGTAGGAATGGGGCCAACGTCCTGACTTTC.

V usage is TRBV7-6 and J usage is TRBJ2-5; D gene uncertain. Trimming stripped 1 base from V and 5 bases from J, with 5 bases between. The germline CDR1 and CDR2 sequences are SGHVS and FNYEAQ. The CDR3 runs to 12 residues. This CDR3 reads CASSLETETQYF. The CDR3 DNA follows: TGTGCCAGCAGCTTAGAGACGGAGACCCAGTACTTC.

This clonotype was detected only a few times. V is TRBV13 and J is TRBJ2-1; 8 bases are a match to TRBD2. Germline CDR1 and CDR2: PRHDT and FYEKMQ (reference sequence). V shed 5 bases and J 9 bases; nucleotides not matched to a gene: 15. This CDR3 has 16 residues. In DNA, the CDR3 is TGTGCCAGCAGCCGGGTAGCGGGGACCTATAGGGGTGAGCAGTTCTTC. Translation gives CASSRVAGTYRGEQFF.

This clonotype was recorded a few times. The chain links TRBV6-2 or TRBV6-3 to TRBJ1-2; 8 bases are shared with TRBD1. Unmatched junction bases numbered 12, after V lost 5 bases and J lost 4 bases. Germline assignment: CDR1 MNHEY and CDR2 SVGEGT. The CDR3 is 16 residues long. CDR3 DNA: TGTGCCAGCAGTCCCCGGGACAGGAGGCCCATCTATGGCTACACCTTC. Residues: CASSPRDRRPIYGYTF.

This clonotype qualifies as medium-sized. V and J are TRBV13 and TRBJ1-6, with D perhaps matching TRBD1 (5 bases). CDR1 PRHDT and CDR2 FYEKMQ come from the germline V gene (reference sequence). The CDR3 length is 14 residues. V was cut by 1 base and J by 7 bases, with 8 bases left in between. The CDR3 spells CASSLEGENSPLHF. In DNA, the CDR3 is TGTGCCAGCAGCTTAGAAGGGGAGAATTCACCCCTCCACTTT.